The 9 T cell receptor beta chains given below trace back to one sample, sequenced in a study of cytomegalovirus exposure and HLA in healthy donors. Sequencing was performed with immunoSEQ multiplex PCR; in TCRdb, only in-frame clones are kept and a portion is missing. The sample has 35,000 to 50,000 clones, over 85% seen once. Material for sequencing was PBMCs. These TCRs come from a woman aged 18-29 years in good health and CMV-seronegative.

The V and J genes are TRBV4-1 and TRBJ2-3; 14 bases line up with TRBD2. CDR3 size: 16 residues. From germline, CDR1 is MGHRA and CDR2 YSYEKL. V trimming: 4 bases; J trimming: 7 bases; junction bases outside the gene matches: 7. As DNA, the CDR3 is TGCGCCAGCAGCCCCGGGACTAGCGGGGGTTCTAATACGCAGTATTTT. Protein: CASSPGTSGGSNTQYF.

The chain joins TRBV5-1 to TRBJ1-6, with TRBD1 as a possible D gene (6 bases). This CDR3 has 14 amino acids. In germline, CDR1 is SGHRS, CDR2 YFSETQ. The ends were cut back, 0 bases at V and 9 bases at J, with 10 bases in the middle. This CDR3 reads CASSLGEGVSPLHF. The CDR3 nucleotides read TGCGCCAGCAGCTTGGGGGAGGGGGTTTCACCCCTCCACTTT. Using reference TRBV5-1 and TRBJ1-6 for the parts outside the CDR3, the full variable domain is KAGVTQTPRYLIKTRGQQVTLSCSPISGHRSVSWYQQTPGQGLQFLFEYFSETQRNKGNFPGRFSGRQFSNSRSEMNVSTLELGDSALYLCASSLGEGVSPLHFGNGTRLTVT.

The chain links TRBV19 to TRBJ1-5, with TRBD1 as a possible D gene (5 bases). Germline V CDR1 and CDR2: LNHDA, SQIVND (reference sequence). The CDR3 has 15 amino acids. The ends were cut back, 7 bases at V and 3 bases at J, with 16 bases in the middle. The CDR3 coding sequence is TGTGCCAGTACCCCGGAGGGGACTCACAATCAGCCCCAGCATTTT. This gives the protein CASTPEGTHNQPQHF.

The chain has TRBV19 and TRBJ1-1; 12 bases align to TRBD1. Unmatched junction bases numbered 10, after V lost 4 bases and J lost 4 bases. The CDR3 runs to 17 residues. Germline V gene lookup returns CDR1 LNHDA and CDR2 SQIVND (reference sequence). CDR3 in DNA: TGTGCCAGTAGTACTTTACCGGGACAGGGGGCCCTCACTGAAGCTTTCTTT. It specifies CASSTLPGQGALTEAFF.

This clone is large within its sample. V is TRBV14 and J is TRBJ2-7, with 12 bases that match TRBD2. Germline loops: CDR1 SGHDN, CDR2 FVKESK. The CDR3 spans 16 residues. Trimming at V came to 4 bases and at J to 1 base, leaving 5 bases not matched to a gene. The CDR3: CASSPLAGGPSYEQYF. The CDR3 DNA is TGTGCCAGCAGCCCGCTAGCGGGAGGGCCATCCTACGAGCAGTACTTC.

The V call is TRBV5-6, the J call TRBJ1-5, with a tentative D call TRBD1 (6 bases). With 1 base removed from V and 7 bases from J, the gap between germline ends came to 12 bases. Germline-derived CDR1 and CDR2 are SGHDT and YYEEEE. The CDR3 loop spans 14 amino acids. The CDR3 DNA reads TGTGCCAGCAGCTTGTGGGCAGGGGTACAGCCCCAGCATTTT. Translating gives CASSLWAGVQPQHF.

The rearrangement uses TRBV18 and TRBJ2-1; 8 nucleotides agree with TRBD2. Losses at the gene ends were 3 bases for V and 7 bases for J; bases not matched to a gene: 14. From germline, CDR1 is KGHSH and CDR2 LQKENI. The CDR3 covers 17 residues. In DNA, the CDR3 is TGTGCCAGCTCACCCCAAGGACGAGCGGGAGTTATAAATGAGCAGTTCTTC. Protein sequence: CASSPQGRAGVINEQFF.

J is TRBJ2-1 and V is TRBV10-3; the D gene is possibly TRBD2 (7 bases). The length of the CDR3 is 15 residues. The V and J ends lost 0 bases and 8 bases respectively, with 14 bases between them. The V gene's germline CDR1 is ENHRY and CDR2 SYGVKD. CDR3 in amino acids: CAISESGGGRDEQFF. Here the CDR3 DNA reads TGTGCCATCAGTGAGTCAGGGGGAGGGCGGGATGAGCAGTTCTTC.

The chain is built from TRBV7-8 and TRBJ2-7; D is possibly TRBD1 (6 bases). Germline V CDR1 and CDR2: SGHVS, FQNEAQ. V lost 4 bases and J 4 bases, leaving 23 bases between the germline ends. The CDR3 contains 17 residues. CDR3 protein: CASSSKDQGFHSYEQYF. The CDR3 nucleotides are TGTGCCAGCAGCTCAAAAGATCAGGGGTTCCATTCTTACGAGCAGTACTTC.